A single sample gave rise to the 5 T cell receptor beta chains below, sequenced in a study of shared clonotypes between healthy human individuals. TCRdb's copy holds only in-frame clones and misses some; the assay was immunoSEQ multiplex PCR. The profile shows millions of clones, around 96% of them singletons. Naivety among CD8 cells was defined by CD45RO negativity and positive CCR7 selection, thereby excluding terminally differentiated effector memory CD45RA+ cells. Material: naive CD8+ T cells sorted from blood. The receptors were gathered from a man younger than 30 in good health.

This clone occurred once. DNA for the CDR3: TGTGCCAGCAGCTTCGCACTAGCGGGACCTAATGAGCAGTTCTTC. Translation: CASSFALAGPNEQFF. V usage is TRBV11-3 and J usage is TRBJ2-1; 10 bases agree with TRBD2. The CDR3 is 15 residues long. V shed 3 bases and J 7 bases; nucleotides not matched to a gene: 6. CDR1 SGHNT and CDR2 YENEEA come from the germline V gene.

The rearrangement links TRBV5-6 to TRBJ2-7; TRBD1 is a possible D gene (6 bases). This CDR3 spans 14 amino acids. CDR1 and CDR2 (germline): SGHDT, YYEEEE. Trimming removed 4 bases from V and 3 bases from J, with 14 bases in between. CDR3 loop: CASSLLGALYEQYF. CDR3 nucleotide sequence: TGTGCCAGCAGCCTGTTGGGGGCCCTCTACGAGCAGTACTTC.

The J gene is TRBJ2-3, the V gene TRBV5-1; D may be TRBD2 (6 bases). CDR3 length equals 15 residues. Germline lookup yields CDR1 SGHRS and CDR2 YFSETQ. V was shortened by 4 bases and J by 0 bases, with 12 bases between the two germline ends. Here the CDR3 reads CASSETGTSTDTQYF. DNA of the CDR3: TGCGCCAGCAGCGAAACCGGGACTAGCACAGATACGCAGTATTTT.

As for this clone: One end of the junction fails to match germline, which may point to a read error. The chain carries TRBV7-7 and TRBJ2-3; D possibly corresponds to TRBD2 (5 bases). Germline-derived CDR1 and CDR2 are SSHAT and FNYEAQ (reference sequence). This CDR3 has 13 residues. CDR3 sequence (DNA): TGTGCTAGCAGCTTAGAAAGAGGGGATACGCAGTATTTT. It yields the protein CASSLERGDTQYF. Supplemented by reference TRBV7-7 and TRBJ2-3, the full variable domain reads GAGVSQSPRYKVTKRGQDVTLRCDPISSHATLYWYQQALGQGPEFLTYFNYEAQPDKSGLPSDRFSAERPEGSISTLTIQRTEQRDSAMYRCASSLERGDTQYFGPGTRLTVL.

The V call is TRBV11-2, the J call TRBJ2-7; D is unresolved. V lost 0 bases, J lost 2 bases, and 8 bases lay in between. The CDR3 contains 14 residues. Per the germline V gene, CDR1 is SGHAT and CDR2 is FQNNGV. The CDR3 region is CASSLEARTYEQYF. DNA for the CDR3: TGTGCCAGCAGCTTAGAAGCCAGGACCTACGAGCAGTACTTC. Using reference TRBV11-2 and TRBJ2-7 for the parts outside the CDR3, the full variable domain is EAGVAQSPRYKIIEKRQSVAFWCNPISGHATLYWYQQILGQGPKLLIQFQNNGVVDDSQLPKDRFSAERLKGVDSTLKIQPAKLEDSAVYLCASSLEARTYEQYFGPGTRLTVT.